This T cell receptor (beta chain) was sequenced for a study of OX40 agonist ivuxolimab in advanced cancers. Study at large: Patients received ivuxolimab, an intravenous treatment, every 2 weeks at 0.01 to 10 mg/kg.

General study results and limits: Low normalized clonal expansion also occurred in some nonresponding patients.

TCRdb's table, derived via immunoSEQ multiplex PCR, lists solely in-frame clones and lacks some. The sample shows roughly 46,000 clones, 80% to 90% of them seen only once. To note about this clone: Its antigen remains unknown.

This CDR3 region has 15 residues. Germline V gene lookup returns CDR1 GTSNPN and CDR2 SVGIG (reference sequence). V was clipped by 1 base and J by 9 bases; unmatched bases: 8. Autoimmune disease history or systemic immunosuppression was exclusionary. The sequencing used CD4+ or CD8+ T cells sorted from blood, collected in a trial of the OX40 agonist ivuxolimab. J is TRBJ1-6 and V is TRBV30, with TRBD1 matching over 8 bases. This receptor was identified in an adult with an advanced solid tumor such as melanoma, head and neck, liver or kidney cancer. CDR3 amino acids: CAWSAPGQGGSPLHF. CDR3 in DNA: TGTGCCTGGAGTGCCCCCGGACAGGGCGGTTCACCCCTCCACTTT.